A selection of T cell receptor beta chains follows, all from one sample in a study of blood T cell repertoires in COVID-19. Sequencing used immunoSEQ multiplex PCR; TCRdb keeps in-frame clones, though not all of them. There are more than 90,000 clones in the sample; 85% occur only once, and around 2% lies in the top ten. Material: peripheral blood. The receptor set was obtained from a woman in her seventies with active or convalescent COVID-19. Each CDR3 is given with its conserved first and last residue. Each record gives: J gene, clone size, D gene, V gene, CDR3 protein, CDR3 DNA. The D gene is left open where the match is weak. Clone size is not always given. Where it is, it says once, few, many or a class for expanded clones.

j_gene: TRBJ2-5; abundance: once; d_gene: TRBD2; v_gene: TRBV3-1/TRBV3-2; CDR3aa: CASSQGLAGGETQYF; CDR3nt: TGTGCCAGCAGCCAAGGGCTAGCGGGGGGAGAGACCCAGTACTTC
j_gene: TRBJ1-1; abundance: few; d_gene: NA; v_gene: TRBV7-2; CDR3aa: CASSLRRGGTEAFF; CDR3nt: TGTGCCAGCAGCCTTAGGCGCGGGGGCACTGAAGCTTTCTTT
j_gene: TRBJ2-1; abundance: NA; d_gene: TRBD2; v_gene: TRBV24-1; CDR3aa: CATSAPRGGADSTHLNEQFF; CDR3nt: TGTGCCACCAGTGCCCCCCGGGGGGGCGCGGACTCGACCCATTTGAACGAGCAGTTCTTC
j_gene: TRBJ1-3; abundance: NA; d_gene: NA; v_gene: TRBV7-8; CDR3aa: CASSLVAVAGNTIYF; CDR3nt: TGTGCCAGCAGCTTAGTTGCAGTCGCTGGAAACACCATATATTTT
j_gene: TRBJ1-1; abundance: NA; d_gene: NA; v_gene: TRBV2; CDR3aa: CASSGITAGTEAFF; CDR3nt: TGTGCCAGCAGTGGAATTACGGCGGGCACTGAAGCTTTCTTT
j_gene: TRBJ2-2; abundance: NA; d_gene: TRBD2; v_gene: TRBV5-5; CDR3aa: CASTVTSAYTGELFF; CDR3nt: TGTGCCAGCACCGTTACTAGCGCCTACACCGGGGAGCTGTTTTTT
j_gene: TRBJ1-1; abundance: once; d_gene: NA; v_gene: TRBV3-1/TRBV3-2; CDR3aa: CASSQVAGAGTEAFF; CDR3nt: TGTGCCAGCAGCCAAGTGGCGGGGGCGGGCACTGAAGCTTTCTTT
j_gene: TRBJ2-2; abundance: NA; d_gene: NA; v_gene: TRBV5-6; CDR3aa: CASSWRPLVDGELFF; CDR3nt: TGTGCCAGCAGCTGGAGGCCGCTAGTCGACGGGGAGCTGTTTTTT
j_gene: TRBJ2-7; abundance: once; d_gene: NA; v_gene: TRBV6-5; CDR3aa: CASSPQPPHEQYF; CDR3nt: TGTGCCAGCAGCCCACAGCCACCCCACGAGCAGTACTTC
j_gene: TRBJ2-2; abundance: NA; d_gene: NA; v_gene: TRBV7-3; CDR3aa: CASSYLGGSNTGELFF; CDR3nt: TGTGCCAGCAGCTACTTAGGGGGTTCGAACACCGGGGAGCTGTTTTTT
j_gene: TRBJ2-1; abundance: NA; d_gene: TRBD2; v_gene: TRBV2; CDR3aa: CASIRGGTSSGNEQFF; CDR3nt: TGTGCCAGCATAAGGGGAGGGACTAGCTCGGGAAATGAGCAGTTCTTC
j_gene: TRBJ1-3; abundance: NA; d_gene: NA; v_gene: TRBV4-3; CDR3aa: CASSQVSGIRGNTIYF; CDR3nt: TGCGCCAGCAGCCAAGTTTCGGGGATCAGGGGAAACACCATATATTTT
j_gene: TRBJ1-2; abundance: NA; d_gene: NA; v_gene: TRBV29-1; CDR3aa: CSAAEGQGYGYTF; CDR3nt: TGCAGCGCCGCGGAGGGGCAGGGCTATGGCTACACCTTC
j_gene: TRBJ2-5; abundance: once; d_gene: TRBD1; v_gene: TRBV30; CDR3aa: CAWSVRQGPRETQYF; CDR3nt: TGTGCCTGGAGTGTACGACAGGGCCCCCGGGAGACCCAGTACTTC
j_gene: TRBJ1-2; abundance: NA; d_gene: NA; v_gene: TRBV4-1; CDR3aa: CASSQDEADYGYTF; CDR3nt: TGCGCCAGCAGCCAAGATGAGGCAGACTATGGCTACACCTTC
j_gene: TRBJ2-5; abundance: NA; d_gene: TRBD2; v_gene: TRBV7-2; CDR3aa: CASSSGQLAGYQETQYF; CDR3nt: TGTGCCAGCAGCTCGGGCCAACTAGCGGGGTACCAAGAGACCCAGTACTTC
j_gene: TRBJ1-1; abundance: NA; d_gene: NA; v_gene: TRBV7-9; CDR3aa: CASSLARTQAFF; CDR3nt: TGTGCCAGCAGCTTAGCGCGGACACAAGCTTTCTTT
j_gene: TRBJ2-7; abundance: NA; d_gene: TRBD2; v_gene: TRBV11-3; CDR3aa: CASSLDLAAYEQYF; CDR3nt: TGTGCCAGCAGCTTAGATCTAGCGGCATACGAGCAGTACTTC
j_gene: TRBJ2-7; abundance: NA; d_gene: TRBD2; v_gene: TRBV3-1/TRBV3-2; CDR3aa: CASSQDGLAGIYEQYF; CDR3nt: TGTGCCAGCAGCCAAGACGGACTAGCGGGGATCTACGAGCAGTACTTC
j_gene: TRBJ2-1; abundance: NA; d_gene: TRBD2; v_gene: TRBV7-2; CDR3aa: CASSLTSGDSYNEQFF; CDR3nt: TGTGCCAGCAGCTTAACTAGCGGAGACTCCTACAATGAGCAGTTCTTC
j_gene: TRBJ2-1; abundance: NA; d_gene: NA; v_gene: TRBV9; CDR3aa: CASSVSPVRVDEQFF; CDR3nt: TGTGCCAGCAGCGTATCCCCGGTCAGGGTAGATGAGCAGTTCTTC
j_gene: TRBJ2-7; abundance: few; d_gene: TRBD2; v_gene: TRBV9; CDR3aa: CASSPTGGETEQYF; CDR3nt: TGTGCCAGCAGCCCTACGGGGGGGGAAACCGAGCAGTACTTC
j_gene: TRBJ1-3; abundance: NA; d_gene: NA; v_gene: TRBV25-1; CDR3aa: CASSLERRGGNTIYF; CDR3nt: TGTGCCAGCAGCCTAGAGAGACGCGGCGGAAACACCATATATTTT
j_gene: TRBJ2-7; abundance: NA; d_gene: NA; v_gene: TRBV7-6; CDR3aa: CASSPNSGSGYEQYF; CDR3nt: TGTGCCAGCAGCCCAAACAGTGGTAGCGGCTACGAGCAGTACTTC
j_gene: TRBJ1-5; abundance: NA; d_gene: NA; v_gene: TRBV7-8; CDR3aa: CASRVGGSNQPQHF; CDR3nt: TGTGCCAGCAGGGTCGGGGGAAGCAATCAGCCCCAGCATTTT
j_gene: TRBJ2-3; abundance: NA; d_gene: NA; v_gene: TRBV4-3; CDR3aa: CASSQGAAGADTQYF; CDR3nt: TGCGCCAGCAGCCAGGGGGCTGCGGGCGCAGATACGCAGTATTTT
j_gene: TRBJ2-7; abundance: NA; d_gene: TRBD2; v_gene: TRBV18; CDR3aa: CASSPPGTSPHEQYF; CDR3nt: TGTGCCAGCTCACCACCCGGGACTAGCCCCCACGAGCAGTACTTC
j_gene: TRBJ2-4; abundance: once; d_gene: TRBD2; v_gene: TRBV25-1; CDR3aa: CAPQGGRGGGSKNIQYF; CDR3nt: TGTGCCCCACAAGGAGGGCGGGGGGGCGGATCCAAAAACATTCAGTACTTC
j_gene: TRBJ2-1; abundance: few; d_gene: TRBD2; v_gene: TRBV28; CDR3aa: CASSFGGNPFNEQFF; CDR3nt: TGTGCCAGCAGTTTCGGGGGGAACCCTTTCAATGAGCAGTTCTTC
j_gene: TRBJ2-5; abundance: NA; d_gene: NA; v_gene: TRBV6-2/TRBV6-3; CDR3aa: CASSGLSGAQETQYF; CDR3nt: TGTGCCAGCAGTGGCCTATCGGGTGCACAAGAGACCCAGTACTTC
j_gene: TRBJ1-4; abundance: NA; d_gene: NA; v_gene: TRBV28; CDR3aa: CASGRLGNEKLFF; CDR3nt: TGTGCCAGCGGGAGGCTGGGGAATGAAAAACTGTTTTTT
j_gene: TRBJ1-6; abundance: NA; d_gene: TRBD1; v_gene: TRBV10-3; CDR3aa: CAIKDRESYNSPLHF; CDR3nt: TGTGCCATCAAGGACAGGGAATCTTATAATTCACCCCTCCACTTT
j_gene: TRBJ2-1; abundance: NA; d_gene: TRBD1; v_gene: TRBV9; CDR3aa: CASSPPDRGTYNEQFF; CDR3nt: TGTGCCAGCAGCCCCCCGGACAGGGGGACATACAATGAGCAGTTCTTC
j_gene: TRBJ2-2; abundance: NA; d_gene: NA; v_gene: TRBV7-7; CDR3aa: CASSDGLGYTGELFF; CDR3nt: TGTGCTAGCAGCGACGGACTTGGATACACCGGGGAGCTGTTTTTT
j_gene: TRBJ2-2; abundance: NA; d_gene: NA; v_gene: TRBV5-1; CDR3aa: CASSRAQGLNTGELFF; CDR3nt: TGCGCCAGCAGCCGAGCCCAGGGGTTGAACACCGGGGAGCTGTTTTTT
j_gene: TRBJ2-2; abundance: NA; d_gene: NA; v_gene: TRBV5-8; CDR3aa: CASTPRGDANTGELFF; CDR3nt: TGTGCCAGCACCCCCCGGGGAGACGCGAACACCGGGGAGCTGTTTTTT
j_gene: TRBJ1-3; abundance: NA; d_gene: NA; v_gene: TRBV12-3/TRBV12-4; CDR3aa: CASSPKGDTIYF; CDR3nt: TGTGCCAGCAGTCCTAAGGGGGACACCATATATTTT